Listed below are T cell receptor beta chains from one sample, sequenced in a study of metastatic and nonmetastatic thyroid tumors. MiXCR re-clonotyped the PCR reads for TCRdb. The sample includes tens of thousands of clones, about 45% of them seen just once. The specimen was tumor tissue. Every receptor here comes from a male donor with papillary thyroid cancer or a benign thyroid nodule (not recorded which). Some clones in this sample may be carry-over from other donors' samples. The CDR3 runs from the conserved cysteine through the conserved F or W. The order of the fields is V gene, CDR3 length, clone size, J gene, D gene, CDR3 protein, CDR3 DNA. A D gene is named only where the DNA matches it firmly. The size entry is marked missing in some rows and otherwise reads once, few, many or a size class.

v_gene: TRBV12-3/TRBV12-4
len: 15
abundance: few
j_gene: TRBJ2-7
d_gene: TRBD2
CDR3aa: CASSLTLRGVDEQYF
CDR3nt: TGTGCCAGCAGTTTAACCCTCCGGGGGGTAGACGAGCAGTACTTC

v_gene: TRBV28
len: 13
abundance: NA
j_gene: TRBJ2-2
d_gene: NA
CDR3aa: CASSLTNTGELFF
CDR3nt: TGTGCCAGCAGTTTAACGAACACCGGGGAGCTGTTTTTT

v_gene: TRBV18
len: 12
abundance: NA
j_gene: TRBJ1-1
d_gene: NA
CDR3aa: CATARGDTEAFF
CDR3nt: TGTGCCACCGCCCGGGGAGACACTGAAGCTTTCTTT

v_gene: TRBV7-3
len: 18
abundance: NA
j_gene: TRBJ2-3
d_gene: TRBD2
CDR3aa: CASSFTSGRARGTDTQYF
CDR3nt: TGTGCCAGCAGCTTTACTAGCGGGAGGGCCCGAGGGACAGATACGCAGTATTTT

v_gene: TRBV20-1
len: 16
abundance: NA
j_gene: TRBJ2-1
d_gene: TRBD2
CDR3aa: CSASLIAGGPYNEQFF
CDR3nt: TGCAGTGCTAGCCTAATAGCGGGAGGGCCCTACAATGAGCAGTTCTTC

v_gene: TRBV2
len: 8
abundance: few
j_gene: TRBJ1-4
d_gene: NA
CDR3aa: CASSGGSF
CDR3nt: TGTGCCAGCAGTGGGGGGTCCTTT

v_gene: TRBV10-1
len: 16
abundance: few
j_gene: TRBJ1-1
d_gene: TRBD1
CDR3aa: CASSEGDRGPATEAFF
CDR3nt: TGCGCCAGCAGTGAAGGGGACAGGGGGCCTGCCACTGAAGCTTTCTTT

v_gene: TRBV19
len: 14
abundance: NA
j_gene: TRBJ2-5
d_gene: NA
CDR3aa: CASSIRRDQETQYF
CDR3nt: TGTGCCAGTAGTATTAGGAGGGACCAAGAGACCCAGTACTTC

v_gene: TRBV19
len: 14
abundance: few
j_gene: TRBJ2-2
d_gene: NA
CDR3aa: CASSMVGHTGELFF
CDR3nt: TGTGCCAGTAGTATGGTGGGACACACCGGGGAGCTGTTTTTT

v_gene: TRBV11-1
len: 19
abundance: NA
j_gene: TRBJ2-7
d_gene: TRBD1
CDR3aa: CASSSTSGDRDRGIYEQYF
CDR3nt: TGTGCCAGCAGCTCAACCAGTGGGGACCGGGACAGGGGGATCTACGAGCAGTACTTC

v_gene: TRBV3-1
len: 11
abundance: NA
j_gene: TRBJ2-7
d_gene: NA
CDR3aa: CASSQVHEQYF
CDR3nt: TGTGCCAGCAGCCAAGTACACGAGCAGTACTTC

v_gene: TRBV30
len: 16
abundance: NA
j_gene: TRBJ2-7
d_gene: TRBD2
CDR3aa: CAWSTGTSGRLNEQYF
CDR3nt: TGTGCCTGGAGCACCGGGACTAGCGGGAGGCTGAACGAGCAGTACTTC

v_gene: TRBV20-1
len: 13
abundance: NA
j_gene: TRBJ1-1
d_gene: NA
CDR3aa: CSPEGGMNTEAFF
CDR3nt: TGCAGTCCCGAAGGGGGGATGAACACTGAAGCTTTCTTT

v_gene: TRBV27
len: 15
abundance: NA
j_gene: TRBJ2-1
d_gene: TRBD1
CDR3aa: CASSLMGQGYNEQFF
CDR3nt: TGTGCCAGCAGTTTAATGGGACAGGGGTACAATGAGCAGTTCTTC

v_gene: TRBV5-1
len: 15
abundance: NA
j_gene: TRBJ1-1
d_gene: TRBD1
CDR3aa: CASSLGQGSNTEAFF
CDR3nt: TGCGCCAGCAGCTTGGGACAGGGCTCGAACACTGAAGCTTTCTTT

v_gene: TRBV12-3/TRBV12-4
len: 11
abundance: NA
j_gene: TRBJ1-2
d_gene: NA
CDR3aa: CASSSRGGYTF
CDR3nt: TGTGCCAGCAGTTCTAGAGGTGGCTACACCTTC

v_gene: TRBV6-4
len: 11
abundance: NA
j_gene: TRBJ2-7
d_gene: NA
CDR3aa: CASTGAREQYF
CDR3nt: TGTGCCAGCACCGGGGCGCGGGAGCAGTACTTC

v_gene: TRBV13
len: 13
abundance: NA
j_gene: TRBJ2-7
d_gene: TRBD1
CDR3aa: CASSPRDRHEQYF
CDR3nt: TGTGCCAGCAGCCCCCGGGACAGACACGAGCAGTACTTC

v_gene: TRBV11-1
len: 16
abundance: NA
j_gene: TRBJ2-3
d_gene: TRBD2
CDR3aa: CASSPRLAGGTDTQYF
CDR3nt: TGTGCCAGCAGCCCCAGACTAGCGGGAGGGACAGATACGCAGTATTTT

v_gene: TRBV24-1
len: 17
abundance: NA
j_gene: TRBJ2-7
d_gene: NA
CDR3aa: CATSDSHSRRGSYEQYF
CDR3nt: TGTGCCACCAGTGATTCTCACAGTAGGCGGGGTTCCTACGAGCAGTACTTC

v_gene: TRBV9
len: 16
abundance: NA
j_gene: TRBJ1-5
d_gene: TRBD1
CDR3aa: CASSLTGGEGNQPQHF
CDR3nt: TGTGCCAGCAGCCTTACAGGGGGCGAGGGCAATCAGCCCCAGCATTTT